This T cell receptor (beta chain) is drawn from a study of blood T cell repertoires in COVID-19 (dated by TCRdb to about 2020). The study in broad terms: Collaborator samples came from the United States, Italy and Spain and covered acute and convalescent phases of COVID-19. The material from the prospective study consisted of cDNA or gDNA derived from T cells, B-cell-depleted T cells, or PBMCs. Deeply sampled blood TCRbeta repertoires from subjects exposed to, actively infected with, or recovered from COVID-19 were included in the dataset. The repertoires were released in a freely available public database meant as a resource for research on the immune response to SARS-CoV-2. The samples were drawn from two sources: the first 160 participants of the ongoing ImmuneRACE study, and fewer than 1,500 subjects contributed by 6 global collaborators. Nearly every sample came with metadata listing a de-identified subject ID, COVID-19 status, age in years and sex. Where HLA class I and class II types were available, the types were taken from metadata supplied by the sample provider, not from assay-based typing.

The collaborating institutions used their own protocols to collect whole blood in K2EDTA tubes. For TCRbeta analysis, collaborator samples were shipped as frozen whole blood, as isolated PBMCs, or as DNA extracted from either sample type. TCRbeta CDR3 regions were amplified from genomic DNA by means of the immunoSEQ Assay, a bias-controlled multiplex PCR. From the authors' description of their analysis: Within the assay, amplification of reference gene primers was used to estimate how many nucleated cells each sample contained. To quantify the absolute abundance of each unique TCRbeta CDR3 rearrangement, sequence reads were collapsed and filtered. For each sample, productive Simpson clonality was calculated by taking the square root of Simpson's diversity index across productive rearrangements. The source is immuneACCESS, and TCRdb retained only in-frame sequences with V and J called. Part of the clones is not carried over; for the studies checked, unresolved V genes explain less than half of this, and the remainder is unexplained. Clonal size and the V and J genes are those of that table, whereas D and trimming came from the DNA. This sample holds under 150,000 clones; approximately 80% were observed only once. The ten largest make up about 8% of the sample.

Here is what the overall study found, with its caveats: The amount of clinical and demographic metadata varied by source and participant and was provided uncurated.

To note about this clone: The antigen it binds to is not known. Per-nucleotide qualities are absent, and no much larger clonotype sits a single base away.

From the germline V gene (reference sequence), CDR1 is GTSNPN and CDR2 is SVGIG. The CDR3 runs 12 residues from the cysteine to the phenylalanine. Just CDR3 DNA is preserved here, 36 bases in frame from base 1. Deletion took 4 bases off V and 0 bases off J, with a span of 6 bases between the germline ends. The material sequenced was peripheral blood. Recombination joined TRBV30 with TRBJ1-2; TRBD1 is possibly the D segment (5 matching bases). The clonotype was recovered from a woman aged 55-70 years with active or convalescent COVID-19. CDR3 reads: CAWTGTNYGYTF. The nucleotide sequence is TGTGCCTGGACAGGGACTAACTATGGCTACACCTTC.